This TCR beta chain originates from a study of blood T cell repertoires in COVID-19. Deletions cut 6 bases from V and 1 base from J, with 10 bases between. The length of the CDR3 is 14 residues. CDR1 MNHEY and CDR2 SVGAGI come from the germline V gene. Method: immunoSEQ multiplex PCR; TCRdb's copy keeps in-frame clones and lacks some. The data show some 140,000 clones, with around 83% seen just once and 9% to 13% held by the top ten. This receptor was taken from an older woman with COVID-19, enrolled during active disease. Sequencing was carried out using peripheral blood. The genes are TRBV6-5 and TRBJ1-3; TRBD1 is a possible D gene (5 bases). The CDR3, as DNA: TGTGCCAGCAGCGTTCAGGGATCTGGAAACACCATATATTTT. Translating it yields CASSVQGSGNTIYF.